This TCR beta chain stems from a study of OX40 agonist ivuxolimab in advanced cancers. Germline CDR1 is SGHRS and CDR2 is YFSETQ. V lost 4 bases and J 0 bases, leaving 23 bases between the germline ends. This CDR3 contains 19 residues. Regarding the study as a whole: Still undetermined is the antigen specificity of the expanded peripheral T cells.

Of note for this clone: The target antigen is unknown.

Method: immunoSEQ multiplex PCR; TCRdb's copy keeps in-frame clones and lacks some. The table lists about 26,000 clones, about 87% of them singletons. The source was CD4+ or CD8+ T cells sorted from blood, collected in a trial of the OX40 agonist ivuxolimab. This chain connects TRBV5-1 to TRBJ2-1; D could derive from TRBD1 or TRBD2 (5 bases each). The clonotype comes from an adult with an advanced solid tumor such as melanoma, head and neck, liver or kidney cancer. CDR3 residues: CASSISRDLRIGSYNEQFF. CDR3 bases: TGCGCCAGCAGCATAAGCCGGGACCTACGAATCGGCTCCTACAATGAGCAGTTCTTC.